This T cell receptor (beta chain) was sequenced in a study of T-cell memory formation after mild COVID-19. Study-wide results and caveats: That cross-reactive memory joined was suggested by some responding clones appearing in pre-infection memory.

Germline V gene data show CDR1 as ENHRY and CDR2 as SYGVKD. The CDR3 consists of 14 residues. The V gene lost 8 bases and the J gene lost 7 bases, with 18 bases spanning the gap. In regard to this clonotype: What it recognizes is unknown.

TCRdb called the 5' RACE reads again in MiXCR, with one record for every CDR3 protein. Of about 270,000 distinct CDR3 sequences in the sample, approximately 15% were seen once. The chain is built from TRBV10-3 and TRBJ2-1; the D gene is possibly TRBD1 (6 bases). The receptor comes from an adult woman who had mild COVID-19 (a few samples of this study predate the infection). Cell type and time point are not known. The sequenced sample consisted of PBMCs or a T cell subset sorted from them (not recorded which). The CDR3 spells CAIGHDLRGNEQFF. The CDR3 DNA is TGTGCCATCGGTCACGATCTCAGGGGAAATGAGCAGTTCTTC.